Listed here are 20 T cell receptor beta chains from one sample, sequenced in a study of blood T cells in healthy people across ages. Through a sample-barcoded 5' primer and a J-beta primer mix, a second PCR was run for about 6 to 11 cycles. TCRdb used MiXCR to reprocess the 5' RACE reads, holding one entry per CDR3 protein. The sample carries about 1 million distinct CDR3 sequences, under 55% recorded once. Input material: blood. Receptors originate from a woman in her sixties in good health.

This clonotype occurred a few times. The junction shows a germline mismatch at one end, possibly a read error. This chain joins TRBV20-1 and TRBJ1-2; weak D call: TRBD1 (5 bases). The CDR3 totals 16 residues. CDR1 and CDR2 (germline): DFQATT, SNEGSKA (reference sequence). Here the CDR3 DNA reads TGCAGTGCCAGAGGGGAATTCGACAAAAAGATGGGTGGCTACACCTTC. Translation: CSARGEFDKKMGGYTF.

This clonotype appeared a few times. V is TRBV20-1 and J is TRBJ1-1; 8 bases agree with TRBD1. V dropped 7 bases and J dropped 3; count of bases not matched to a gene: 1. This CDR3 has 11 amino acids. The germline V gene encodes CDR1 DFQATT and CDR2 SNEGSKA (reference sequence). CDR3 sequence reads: CSVDRDTEAFF. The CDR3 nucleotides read TGCAGTGTGGACAGGGACACTGAAGCTTTCTTT.

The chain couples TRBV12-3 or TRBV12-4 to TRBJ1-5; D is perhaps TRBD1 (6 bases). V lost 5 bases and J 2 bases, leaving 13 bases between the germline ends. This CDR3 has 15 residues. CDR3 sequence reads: CASSQQGNGNQPQHF. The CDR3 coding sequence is TGTGCCAGCAGTCAACAGGGAAACGGCAATCAGCCCCAGCATTTT.

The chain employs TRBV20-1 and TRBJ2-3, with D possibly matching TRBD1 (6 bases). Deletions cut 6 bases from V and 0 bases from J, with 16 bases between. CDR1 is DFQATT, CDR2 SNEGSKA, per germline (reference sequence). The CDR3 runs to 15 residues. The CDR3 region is CSAIATGESTDTQYF. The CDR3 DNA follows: TGCAGTGCCATAGCGACAGGAGAAAGCACAGATACGCAGTATTTT.

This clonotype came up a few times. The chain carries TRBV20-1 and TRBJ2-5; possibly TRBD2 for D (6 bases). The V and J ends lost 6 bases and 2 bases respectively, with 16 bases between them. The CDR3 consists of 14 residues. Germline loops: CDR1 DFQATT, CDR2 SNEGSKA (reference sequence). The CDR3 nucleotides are TGCAGTGCCTCAAGACTAGGGAGACAAGAGACCCAGTACTTC. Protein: CSASRLGRQETQYF.

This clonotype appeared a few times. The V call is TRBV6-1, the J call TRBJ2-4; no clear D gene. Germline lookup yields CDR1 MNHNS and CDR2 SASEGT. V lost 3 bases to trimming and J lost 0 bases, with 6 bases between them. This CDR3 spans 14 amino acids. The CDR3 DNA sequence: TGTGCCAGCAGTGATCGGCTAGCCAAAAACATTCAGTACTTC. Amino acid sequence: CASSDRLAKNIQYF.

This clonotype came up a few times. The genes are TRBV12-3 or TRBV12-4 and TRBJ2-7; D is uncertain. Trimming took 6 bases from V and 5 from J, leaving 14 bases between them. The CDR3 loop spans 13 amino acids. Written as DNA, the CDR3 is TGTGCCAGCAGGGAAAAACGGACCCACGAGCAGTACTTC. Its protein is CASREKRTHEQYF.

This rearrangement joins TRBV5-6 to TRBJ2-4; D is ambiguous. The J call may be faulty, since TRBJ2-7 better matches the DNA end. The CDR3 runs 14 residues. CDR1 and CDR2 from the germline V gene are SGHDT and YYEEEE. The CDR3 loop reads CASSLDSVAYEQYF. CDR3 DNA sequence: TGTGCCAGCAGCTTGGACTCTGTAGCCTACGAGCAGTACTTC.

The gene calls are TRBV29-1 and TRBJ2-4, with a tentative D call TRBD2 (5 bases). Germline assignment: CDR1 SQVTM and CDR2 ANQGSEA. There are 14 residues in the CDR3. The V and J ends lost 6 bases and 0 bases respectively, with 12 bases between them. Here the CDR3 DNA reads TGCAGCGTCCTAGCTGGAACAGCCAAAAACATTCAGTACTTC. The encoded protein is CSVLAGTAKNIQYF.

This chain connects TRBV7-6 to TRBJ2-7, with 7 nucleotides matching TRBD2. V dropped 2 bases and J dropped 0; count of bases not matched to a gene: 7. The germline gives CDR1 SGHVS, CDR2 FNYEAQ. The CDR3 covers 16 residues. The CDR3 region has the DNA TGTGCCAGCAGCTTAAGTGCGGCGGGAGCCTCCTACGAGCAGTACTTC. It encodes CASSLSAAGASYEQYF. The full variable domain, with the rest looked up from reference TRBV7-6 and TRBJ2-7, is GAGVSQSPRYKVTKRGQDVALRCDPISGHVSLYWYRQALGQGPEFLTYFNYEAQQDKSGLPNDRFSAERPEGSISTLTIQRTEQRDSAMYRCASSLSAAGASYEQYFGPGTRLTVT.

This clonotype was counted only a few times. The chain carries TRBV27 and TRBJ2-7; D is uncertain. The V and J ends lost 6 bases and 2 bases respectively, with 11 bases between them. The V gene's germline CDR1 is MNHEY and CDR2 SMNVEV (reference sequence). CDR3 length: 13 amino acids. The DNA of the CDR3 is TGTGCCAGCAGGGCGGCAGGTACCTACGAGCAGTACTTC. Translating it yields CASRAAGTYEQYF.

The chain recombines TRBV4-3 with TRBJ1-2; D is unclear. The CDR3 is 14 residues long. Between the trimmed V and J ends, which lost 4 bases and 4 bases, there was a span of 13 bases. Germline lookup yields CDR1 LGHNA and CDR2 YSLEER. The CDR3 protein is CASSRSLGSYGYTF. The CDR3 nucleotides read TGCGCCAGCAGCCGGAGTCTCGGGAGCTATGGCTACACCTTC.

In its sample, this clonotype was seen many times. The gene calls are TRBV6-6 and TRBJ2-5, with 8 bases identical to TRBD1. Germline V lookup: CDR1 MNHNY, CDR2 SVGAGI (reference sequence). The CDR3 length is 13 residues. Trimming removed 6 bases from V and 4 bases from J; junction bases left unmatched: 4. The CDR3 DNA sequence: TGTGCCAGCAGCCTTGACAGGGGAGAGACCCAGTACTTC. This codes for CASSLDRGETQYF.

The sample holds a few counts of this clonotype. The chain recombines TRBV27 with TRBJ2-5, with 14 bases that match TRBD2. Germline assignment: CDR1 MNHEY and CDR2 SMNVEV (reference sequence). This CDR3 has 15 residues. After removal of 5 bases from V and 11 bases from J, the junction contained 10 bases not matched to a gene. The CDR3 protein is CASSHPGLAGVEQYF. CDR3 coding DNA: TGTGCCAGCAGTCACCCGGGACTAGCGGGAGTTGAGCAGTACTTC.

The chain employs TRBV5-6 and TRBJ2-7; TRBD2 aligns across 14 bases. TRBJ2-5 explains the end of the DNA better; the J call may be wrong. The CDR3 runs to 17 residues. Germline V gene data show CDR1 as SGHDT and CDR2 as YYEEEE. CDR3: CASSTLTSGRGRGTQYF. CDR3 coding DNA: TGTGCCAGCAGCACTTTGACTAGCGGGAGGGGACGGGGGACCCAGTACTTC.

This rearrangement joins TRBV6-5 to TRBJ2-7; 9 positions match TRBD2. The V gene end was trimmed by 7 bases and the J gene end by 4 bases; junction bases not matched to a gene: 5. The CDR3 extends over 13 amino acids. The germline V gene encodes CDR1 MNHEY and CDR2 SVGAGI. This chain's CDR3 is CASTETSGYEQYF. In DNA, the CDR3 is TGTGCCAGCACCGAAACTAGCGGGTACGAGCAGTACTTC.

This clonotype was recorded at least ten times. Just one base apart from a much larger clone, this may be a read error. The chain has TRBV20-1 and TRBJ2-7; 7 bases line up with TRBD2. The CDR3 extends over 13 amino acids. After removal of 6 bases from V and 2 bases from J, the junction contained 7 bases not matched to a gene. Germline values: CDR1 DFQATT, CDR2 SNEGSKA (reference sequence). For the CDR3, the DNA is TGCAGTGCCGCCCCCCGGGGGGCCTACGAGCAGTACTTC. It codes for CSAAPRGAYEQYF.

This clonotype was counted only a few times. CDR3 bases: TGTGCCAGCAGCCAGATCGCGCCGGGACAGGGAGTTTATGGCTACACCTTC. Protein: CASSQIAPGQGVYGYTF. The chain recombines TRBV7-9 with TRBJ1-2, with TRBD1 matching over 9 bases. The J segment lost 5 bases and the V segment lost 5 bases, leaving 15 bases of the junction unmatched. This CDR3 is 17 amino acids long. The germline V gene encodes CDR1 SEHNR and CDR2 FQNEAQ (reference sequence).

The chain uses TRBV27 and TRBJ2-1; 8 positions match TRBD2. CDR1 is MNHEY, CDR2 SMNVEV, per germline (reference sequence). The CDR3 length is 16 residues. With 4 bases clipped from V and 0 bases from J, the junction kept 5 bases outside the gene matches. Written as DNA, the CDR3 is TGTGCCAGCAGTTACGGGACTAGGTACTCCTACAATGAGCAGTTCTTC. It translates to CASSYGTRYSYNEQFF.

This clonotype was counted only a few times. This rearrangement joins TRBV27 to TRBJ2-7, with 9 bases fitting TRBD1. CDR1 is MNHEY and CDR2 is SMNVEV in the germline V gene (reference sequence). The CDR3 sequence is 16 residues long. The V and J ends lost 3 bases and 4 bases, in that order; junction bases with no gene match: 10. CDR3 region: CASSFSVGDRGYEQYF. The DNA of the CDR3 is TGTGCCAGCAGTTTTAGCGTAGGAGACAGGGGGTACGAGCAGTACTTC.